This T cell receptor beta chain originates from a study of T cell changes during pregnancy in multiple sclerosis. CDR1 and CDR2 from the germline V gene are SNHLY and FYNNEI. This CDR3 is 10 amino acids long. Trimming removed 7 bases from V and 7 bases from J, with 8 bases in between. Measured with immunoSEQ multiplex PCR; TCRdb has only the in-frame clones, and not every one. The table has 80,000 to 130,000 clones, 94% seen once. This material consisted of peripheral blood, taken before pregnancy. The origin of this receptor is a female donor with multiple sclerosis, enrolled in a pregnancy study. The rearrangement uses TRBV2 and TRBJ2-7; tentative D call: TRBD2 (6 bases). The CDR3 loop is CASMGREQYF. DNA of the CDR3: TGTGCCAGCATGGGGAGGGAGCAGTACTTC.